These 18 T cell receptor beta chains were sequenced from one sample in a study of T-cell memory formation after mild COVID-19. Using its own MiXCR run on the 5' RACE reads, TCRdb lists one record per CDR3 protein. The sample includes hundreds of thousands of distinct CDR3 sequences, about 16% of them seen just once. Sequencing was carried out using PBMCs or a T cell subset sorted from them (not recorded which). These TCRs come from a man aged 18 to 29 who had mild COVID-19 (a few samples of this study predate the infection). Cell type and time point are not known.

This clonotype was counted a few times. This chain joins TRBV2 and TRBJ1-5, with 8 bases that match TRBD1. Trimming took 4 bases from V and 6 from J; bases not matched to a gene: 5. CDR1 is SNHLY and CDR2 is FYNNEI in the germline V gene. The CDR3 runs 14 residues. CDR3 in DNA: TGTGCCAGCAGTGCAGGGGGCTCCATTCAGCCCCAGCATTTT. Its translation: CASSAGGSIQPQHF.

The V and J genes are TRBV29-1 and TRBJ1-5; D call uncertain. The CDR3 extends over 13 amino acids. V lost 6 bases and J lost 4, with 13 bases in between. The germline V gene encodes CDR1 SQVTM and CDR2 ANQGSEA. The CDR3 DNA sequence: TGCAGCGTACAAGGAGAAAGGAATCAGCCCCAGCATTTT. This encodes CSVQGERNQPQHF.

The chain recombines TRBV9 with TRBJ1-3; D remains unclear. This CDR3 has 11 residues. Trimming took 4 bases from V and 4 from J, leaving 3 bases between them. Looked up from germline, CDR1 is SGDLS and CDR2 is YYNGEE. The CDR3 sequence is CASSPGNTIYF. The CDR3 region has the DNA TGTGCCAGCAGCCCCGGAAACACCATATATTTT.

This clonotype has only a few counts. The genes are TRBV3-1 and TRBJ2-2; 8 bases fit TRBD1. Per germline, CDR1 LGHDT and CDR2 YNNKEL (reference sequence). CDR3 length: 16 amino acids. The V and J ends lost 4 bases and 5 bases, in that order; junction bases with no gene match: 9. DNA for the CDR3: TGTGCCAGCAGCCCGTCATGGACAGGGAGTACCGGGGAGCTGTTTTTT. Translated, it gives CASSPSWTGSTGELFF.

The V gene is TRBV5-1, the J gene TRBJ2-2, with D possibly being TRBD1 or TRBD2 (5 bases each). V was cut by 4 bases and J by 8 bases, with 15 bases left in between. The CDR3 has 14 residues. CDR1 is SGHRS and CDR2 is YFSETQ in the germline V gene. The CDR3 spells CASSGRLGTGELFF. As DNA, the CDR3 is TGCGCCAGCAGCGGCAGGTTGGGGACGGGGGAGCTGTTTTTT.

This rearrangement joins TRBV20-1 to TRBJ1-5, with TRBD1 matching over 8 bases. CDR1 is DFQATT, CDR2 SNEGSKA, per germline (reference sequence). This CDR3 has 20 residues. Losses at the gene ends were 1 base for V and 0 bases for J; bases not matched to a gene: 17. CDR3 region: CSARVLRRTGMSPSNQPQHF. CDR3 sequence (DNA): TGCAGTGCTAGAGTCCTCAGGAGGACAGGGATGTCCCCTAGCAATCAGCCCCAGCATTTT.

This clonotype was seen at least ten times. For the CDR3, the DNA is TGTGCCAGCACCCCGACAGGGGCGGACACTGAAGCTTTCTTT. It yields the protein CASTPTGADTEAFF. This sequence joins TRBV28 and TRBJ1-1; 8 bases fit TRBD1. Trimming cost V 7 bases and J 3 bases; bases outside gene matches: 7. Looked up from germline, CDR1 is MDHEN and CDR2 is SYDVKM. The CDR3 is 14 residues long.

This clonotype has just a few counts. This chain links TRBV3-1 with TRBJ1-1; the D is unclear. Looked up from germline, CDR1 is LGHDT and CDR2 is YNNKEL (reference sequence). The CDR3 contains 12 residues. Trimming pared 4 bases from V and 3 bases from J, leaving 6 bases between. CDR3 coding DNA: TGTGCCAGCAGCCGGAGAGACACTGAAGCTTTCTTT. This encodes CASSRRDTEAFF. Full variable domain (rest looked up from reference TRBV3-1 and TRBJ1-1): DTAVSQTPKYLVTQMGNDKSIKCEQNLGHDTMYWYKQDSKKFLKIMFSYNNKELIINETVPNRFSPKSPDKAHLNLHINSLELGDSAVYFCASSRRDTEAFFGQGTRLTVV.

The gene calls are TRBV2 and TRBJ1-4; D is undetermined. Per germline, CDR1 SNHLY and CDR2 FYNNEI. This CDR3 has 14 amino acids. Between the trimmed V and J ends, which lost 8 bases and 7 bases, there was a span of 17 bases. The CDR3 spells CASGLEWLGEKLFF. DNA of the CDR3: TGTGCCAGCGGTCTCGAGTGGTTGGGTGAAAAACTGTTTTTT.

The chain's CDR3 is CASSPSGGWGEQFF. The DNA of the CDR3 is TGTGCCAGCTCACCGAGCGGGGGCTGGGGTGAGCAGTTCTTC. The chain combines TRBV18 with TRBJ2-1, with 8 bases aligning to TRBD2. Germline trimming cut 3 bases from V and 9 bases from J; bases unmatched to any gene: 7. This CDR3 region has 14 residues. Germline CDR1 is KGHSH and CDR2 is LQKENI.

V is TRBV7-2 and J is TRBJ1-2; 9 bases map to TRBD1. The germline CDR1 and CDR2 sequences are SGHTA and FQGNSA. Unmatched junction bases numbered 8, after V lost 5 bases and J lost 4 bases. The CDR3 covers 15 residues. The CDR3 loop is CASSPRDRAIYGYTF. The CDR3 DNA reads TGTGCCAGCAGCCCTCGGGACAGGGCCATCTATGGCTACACCTTC.

This clonotype showed up just a few times. The J gene is TRBJ2-3, the V gene TRBV4-2; D is perhaps TRBD2 (6 bases). V was shortened by 4 bases and J by 2 bases, with 22 bases between the two germline ends. Germline loops: CDR1 LGHNA, CDR2 YNFKEQ. There are 18 residues in the CDR3. CDR3 region: CASSPTIGSYGITDTQYF. Written as DNA, the CDR3 is TGTGCCAGCAGCCCCACCATCGGGAGTTACGGGATCACAGATACGCAGTATTTT.

V usage is TRBV11-1 and J usage is TRBJ2-2; TRBD1 matches 11 bases. This CDR3 region has 15 residues. Germline V lookup: CDR1 SGHAT, CDR2 FQDESV (reference sequence). V was clipped by 5 bases and J by 7 bases; unmatched bases: 6. CDR3 in amino acids: CASSPGTGGVGELFF. The DNA for the CDR3 is TGTGCCAGCAGCCCTGGGACAGGGGGGGTCGGGGAGCTGTTTTTT.

CDR3 sequence (DNA): TGTGCCAGCAGCTCCCTCCGCCGAGGGGACACTGAAGCTTTCTTT. Protein product: CASSSLRRGDTEAFF. The chain recombines TRBV7-9 with TRBJ1-1, with a tentative D call TRBD1 (5 bases). Between the trimmed V and J ends, which lost 4 bases and 3 bases, there was a span of 15 bases. The CDR3 length is 15 residues. CDR1 SEHNR and CDR2 FQNEAQ come from the germline V gene (reference sequence).

This clonotype has only a few counts. The V and J genes are TRBV6-5 and TRBJ2-1; D is possibly TRBD1 (5 bases). V was pared by 3 bases and J by 2 bases, with 14 bases between. The CDR3 length is 16 residues. CDR1 and CDR2 (germline): MNHEY, SVGAGI. CDR3 DNA: TGTGCCAGCAGTTATGCAAGGGGTCGGACCTACAATGAGCAGTTCTTC. The encoded protein is CASSYARGRTYNEQFF.

This clonotype was picked up a small number of times. A read error may produce the germline difference seen at one junction end. This chain links TRBV7-7 with TRBJ2-1; 10 bases agree with TRBD2. The CDR3 has 14 residues. Germline CDR1 reads SSHAT; CDR2 reads FNYEAQ (reference sequence). The CDR3 region has the DNA TGTGCTAGCAGCCCAAAGCGGGGGGGCGGGGAGCAGTTCTTC. It yields the protein CASSPKRGGGEQFF.

This clonotype was seen many times. The V and J genes are TRBV7-2 and TRBJ1-6; D remains ambiguous. Trimming removed 5 bases from V and 14 bases from J, with 19 bases in between. The germline gives CDR1 SGHTA, CDR2 FQGNSA. The CDR3 is made up of 14 amino acids. CDR3 region: CASSPSLSGGALHF. The CDR3, as DNA: TGTGCCAGCAGCCCCTCGTTGTCAGGCGGGGCCCTCCACTTT.

The table lists this clonotype with a few counts. One end of the junction varies from germline; a read error may be responsible. The chain has TRBV20-1 and TRBJ2-3; 8 nucleotides agree with TRBD2. This CDR3 spans 17 amino acids. Germline-derived CDR1 and CDR2 are DFQATT and SNEGSKA (reference sequence). CDR3 coding DNA: TGCAGTGCTAGATCCGACGCTGGGACTAGAGGAACAGATACGCAGTGTTTT. Its translation: CSARSDAGTRGTDTQCF.